Each of the 21 T cell receptor beta chains below was sequenced from the same sample in a study of T cells in localized non-small cell lung cancer. The table came from immunoSEQ multiplex PCR; TCRdb's copy has only in-frame clones and leaves some out. The table lists about 82,000 clones, over 70% of them singletons. Sample: PBMCs, taken before any cancer treatment. The receptors stem from a man between 35 and 75 years old with stage II squamous cell lung carcinoma.

The gene calls are TRBV18 and TRBJ2-5; 14 nucleotides align to TRBD2. Per germline, CDR1 KGHSH and CDR2 LQKENI. CDR3 size: 16 residues. Germline trimming cut 3 bases from V and 4 bases from J; bases unmatched to any gene: 4. CDR3 nucleotide sequence: TGTGCCAGCTCACCGACTAGCGGGAGGGCCGCAGAGACCCAGTACTTC. The encoded protein is CASSPTSGRAAETQYF.

V gene TRBV18 combines with J gene TRBJ1-5, with a tentative D call TRBD1 (5 bases). CDR1 and CDR2 (germline): KGHSH, LQKENI. V was pared by 3 bases and J by 3 bases, with 9 bases between. This CDR3 region has 14 residues. CDR3 coding DNA: TGTGCCAGCTCACCTTCGGGGCCCAATCAGCCCCAGCATTTT. This sequence encodes CASSPSGPNQPQHF. Full variable domain (outside the CDR3, taken from reference TRBV18 and TRBJ1-5): NAGVMQNPRHLVRRRGQEARLRCSPMKGHSHVYWYRQLPEEGLKFMVYLQKENIIDESGMPKERFSAEFPKEGPSILRIQQVVRGDSAAYFCASSPSGPNQPQHFGDGTRLSIL.

For the CDR3, the DNA is TGTGCCACCTCGGGCCTGGGGACTGAAGCTTTCTTT. Translated, it gives CATSGLGTEAFF. The rearrangement joins TRBV19 to TRBJ1-1; D unresolved. Trimming took 10 bases from V and 5 from J, leaving 14 bases between them. The length of the CDR3 is 12 residues. Germline CDR1 LNHDA, CDR2 SQIVND (reference sequence).

V gene TRBV2 combines with J gene TRBJ1-1; the match to TRBD1 covers 7 bases. J was trimmed by 5 bases and V by 5 bases; bases with no gene match: 5. This CDR3 has 13 amino acids. Germline loops: CDR1 SNHLY, CDR2 FYNNEI. The CDR3 here is CASSNTGETEAFF. CDR3 DNA: TGTGCCAGCAGTAATACAGGGGAAACTGAAGCTTTCTTT.

This clone was observed once. The chain couples TRBV5-1 to TRBJ1-2; D perhaps matches TRBD1 (5 bases). Germline CDR1 reads SGHRS; CDR2 reads YFSETQ. This CDR3 comprises 17 residues. Trimming left V 0 bases short and J 2 bases short, with 17 bases between. The CDR3 DNA reads as TGCGCCAGCAGCTTGGACGCCCCTGGGGGACGAAACTATGGCTACACCTTC. This codes for CASSLDAPGGRNYGYTF.

Comment on this clone: The germline gene is not matched at one end of the junction; a read error may be the cause. The chain has TRBV6-5 and TRBJ1-6, with 7 bases aligning to TRBD1. The CDR3 is 14 residues long. The germline V gene encodes CDR1 MNHEY and CDR2 SVGAGI. The CDR3 DNA reads TGTGCCAGCACCACCGACAGGGTTTGGTCACCCCCCCACTTT. This codes for CASTTDRVWSPPHF.

The chain combines TRBV27 with TRBJ1-2; D is unresolved. With 6 bases removed from V and 7 bases from J, the gap between germline ends came to 15 bases. Germline V gives CDR1 MNHEY, CDR2 SMNVEV (reference sequence). The CDR3 totals 13 residues. The CDR3 loop reads CASRHPTGVGYTF. Here the CDR3 DNA reads TGTGCCAGCAGACACCCCACGGGAGTTGGCTACACCTTC.

The chain uses TRBV9 and TRBJ2-5; tentative D call: TRBD1 (5 bases). Germline V lookup: CDR1 SGDLS, CDR2 YYNGEE. Trimming left V 1 base short and J 5 bases short, with 12 bases between. CDR3 length equals 14 residues. This CDR3 reads CASSVQGVTETQYF. The CDR3 DNA is TGTGCCAGCAGCGTACAAGGGGTTACTGAGACCCAGTACTTC.

The chain links TRBV11-2 to TRBJ2-5, with 9 positions matching TRBD2. V lost 2 bases, J lost 3 bases, and 4 bases stayed unmatched. This CDR3 spans 15 amino acids. Germline V gene sequence: CDR1 SGHAT, CDR2 FQNNGV. The CDR3 loop is CASSLRGGGKETQYF. The CDR3 DNA reads as TGTGCCAGCAGCTTACGCGGGGGGGGAAAAGAGACCCAGTACTTC.

The chain uses TRBV7-2 and TRBJ2-7; D possibly uses TRBD1 or TRBD2 (5 bases each). Trimming took 6 bases from V and 0 from J, leaving 12 bases between them. The CDR3 covers 14 residues. Germline V lookup: CDR1 SGHTA, CDR2 FQGNSA. In DNA form, the CDR3 reads TGTGCCAGCAGTTGGGACCCCCTCTCCTACGAGCAGTACTTC. This codes for CASSWDPLSYEQYF.

V is TRBV10-3 and J is TRBJ2-1, with D possibly being TRBD2 (6 bases). CDR3 length: 12 residues. Germline V gene sequence: CDR1 ENHRY, CDR2 SYGVKD. Trimming shortened V by 4 bases and J by 7 bases, and 8 bases separated the two germline ends. The CDR3 nucleotides read TGTGCCATCAGTGGCGGGGAGAATGAGCAGTTCTTC. Translated, it gives CAISGGENEQFF.

The chain is built from TRBV20-1 and TRBJ2-1; TRBD2 is a possible D gene (5 bases). The V end was cut by 5 bases, the J end by 8 bases, with 10 bases between. Per the germline V gene, CDR1 is DFQATT and CDR2 is SNEGSKA (reference sequence). This CDR3 is built from 11 residues. CDR3 in amino acids: CSALSEHEQFF. CDR3 sequence (DNA): TGCAGTGCTCTTAGCGAGCATGAGCAGTTCTTC.

The chain joins TRBV27 to TRBJ1-3, with D maybe TRBD1 (5 bases). The V gene lost 5 bases and the J gene lost 4 bases, with 12 bases spanning the gap. Germline V gene sequence: CDR1 MNHEY, CDR2 SMNVEV (reference sequence). This CDR3 contains 14 residues. CDR3 amino acids: CASSRDVEGNTIYF. CDR3 in DNA: TGTGCCAGCAGTCGGGACGTCGAGGGAAACACCATATATTTT.

This clone was recorded a few times. CDR3 DNA sequence: TGTGCCAGCAGCTTAATGGCAACGAACACCGGGGAGCTGTTTTTT. This codes for CASSLMATNTGELFF. The V call is TRBV7-3, the J call TRBJ2-2; D is unclear. Germline V lookup: CDR1 SGHTA, CDR2 FQGTGA. With 1 base removed from V and 0 bases from J, the gap between germline ends came to 6 bases. This CDR3 comprises 15 residues. Full variable domain (missing parts from reference TRBV7-3 and TRBJ2-2): GAGVSQTPSNKVTEKGKYVELRCDPISGHTALYWYRQSLGQGPEFLIYFQGTGAADDSGLPNDRFFAVRPEGSVSTLKIQRTERGDSAVYLCASSLMATNTGELFFGEGSRLTVL.

The rearrangement uses TRBV18 and TRBJ2-6; D gene unclear. Germline CDR1 and CDR2: KGHSH and LQKENI. The CDR3 has 17 residues. V lost 6 bases and J lost 1, with 16 bases in between. The DNA for the CDR3 is TGTGCCAGCTCGTCGAGGACCTCCTCATCTGGGGCCAACGTCCTGACTTTC. Translating it yields CASSSRTSSSGANVLTF.

The gene calls are TRBV27 and TRBJ2-1; no definite D call. Germline CDR1 is MNHEY and CDR2 is SMNVEV (reference sequence). V lost 5 bases, J lost 2 bases, and 7 bases lay in between. This CDR3 has 13 residues. This CDR3 is CASSPRTYNEQFF. In DNA form, the CDR3 reads TGTGCCAGCAGTCCGCGAACCTACAATGAGCAGTTCTTC.

The chain links TRBV2 to TRBJ1-5; 8 bases are shared with TRBD1. Germline-derived CDR1 and CDR2 are SNHLY and FYNNEI. This CDR3 contains 14 residues. The V segment lost 2 bases and the J segment 6 bases; nucleotides outside the gene matches: 3. This CDR3 is CASSERQGRQPQHF. In DNA form, the CDR3 reads TGTGCCAGCAGTGAACGACAGGGGCGTCAGCCCCAGCATTTT.

The chain is built from TRBV30 and TRBJ2-3; TRBD1 agrees at 8 bases. Germline CDR1 reads GTSNPN; CDR2 reads SVGIG (reference sequence). CDR3 size: 15 residues. With V trimmed by 1 base and J by 6 bases, 9 bases remained unmatched. The CDR3 DNA is TGTGCCTGGAGTGCCGGACAGGGAAAGTTTGATACGCAGTATTTT. Its translation is CAWSAGQGKFDTQYF.

The chain carries TRBV30 and TRBJ1-2; D not certain. Germline V gene lookup returns CDR1 GTSNPN and CDR2 SVGIG (reference sequence). There are 13 residues in the CDR3. Trimming shortened V by 0 bases and J by 4 bases, and 9 bases separated the two germline ends. In DNA, the CDR3 is TGTGCCTGGAGTGTAGAACGGCGCTATGGCTACACCTTC. Its protein is CAWSVERRYGYTF.

This clone has a handful of counts. V usage is TRBV2 and J usage is TRBJ2-3, with 10 bases aligning to TRBD2. The CDR3 is made up of 16 amino acids. Looked up from germline, CDR1 is SNHLY and CDR2 is FYNNEI. V was pared by 4 bases and J by 4 bases, with 8 bases of the junction left unmatched. Here the CDR3 reads CASSVRASGRSDTQYF. The CDR3 DNA is TGTGCCAGCAGTGTCCGGGCTAGCGGGAGATCAGATACGCAGTATTTT.

This chain connects TRBV30 to TRBJ2-1, with a tentative D call TRBD1 (7 bases). Trimming removed 2 bases from V and 8 bases from J, with 10 bases in between. The CDR3 covers 12 residues. In germline, CDR1 is GTSNPN, CDR2 SVGIG (reference sequence). The CDR3 sequence: CAWSQGGYEQFF. The CDR3 DNA reads as TGTGCCTGGAGTCAGGGGGGCTATGAGCAGTTCTTC.